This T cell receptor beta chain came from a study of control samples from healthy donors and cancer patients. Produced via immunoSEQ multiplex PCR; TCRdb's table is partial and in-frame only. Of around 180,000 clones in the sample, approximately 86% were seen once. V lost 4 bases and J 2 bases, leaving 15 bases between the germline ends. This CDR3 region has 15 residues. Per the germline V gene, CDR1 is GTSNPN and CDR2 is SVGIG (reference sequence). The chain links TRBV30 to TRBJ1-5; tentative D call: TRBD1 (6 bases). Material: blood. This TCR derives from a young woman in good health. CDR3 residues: CAWNSGGSGNQPQHF. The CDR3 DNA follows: TGTGCCTGGAACTCGGGGGGCAGCGGCAATCAGCCCCAGCATTTT.